This T cell receptor beta chain was retrieved from a study of blood T cell repertoires in COVID-19. Study information: COVID-19 samples from acute and convalescent phases originated in the United States, Italy and Spain. PBMCs, B-cell-depleted T cells, or T cells were the source of the cDNA or gDNA that made up the material.

The V and J ends lost 5 bases and 5 bases respectively, with 18 bases between them. Germline loops: CDR1 SNHLY, CDR2 FYNNEI. The CDR3 totals 15 residues. The authors' processing: Amplification of reference gene primers was used by the study to estimate nucleated cell counts. Libraries were prepared by immunoSEQ multiplex PCR; TCRdb keeps only in-frame clonotypes and omits some of them. That table supplies the V and J calls and clone size; D and trimming were determined from the DNA. The sample records approximately 210,000 clones, just under 85% being singletons. This TCR was recovered from a woman aged 45-65 years with active or convalescent COVID-19. This chain uses TRBV2 with TRBJ2-5; tentatively, D is TRBD1 (6 bases). The sequencing input was peripheral blood. The CDR3 is CASSPQTGFDETQYF. In nucleotides, the CDR3 is TGTGCCAGCAGTCCCCAAACAGGGTTCGACGAGACCCAGTACTTC.